The clone carrying this T cell receptor (beta chain) was observed at least ten times. This specimen belongs to a study of T cells in Graves' hyperthyroidism and ophthalmopathy. Clinical symptoms, serum thyroxine, TRAb, thyroid ultrasound and orbital computed tomography informed diagnoses. Researchers took RNA transcripts and amplified the TCR beta CDR3 regions from them. HTBI primers were used for first-round RT-PCR of the TCR CDR3. TCRdb passed the multiplex PCR reads through MiXCR, listing each CDR3 protein once. The repertoire includes a few hundred thousand distinct CDR3 sequences, roughly 15% of them detected once, and approximately 15% sits in the top ten. CDR1 and CDR2 from the germline V gene are SGHVS and FQNEAQ. The V and J ends lost 6 bases and 0 bases, in that order; junction bases with no gene match: 7. This CDR3 comprises 16 residues.

The J gene is TRBJ1-4, the V gene TRBV7-8, with 7 bases lining up with TRBD1. Sequencing input: blood. The clonotype comes from a woman aged 35 to 49 with Graves' hyperthyroidism. Here the CDR3 reads CASSRWDSATNEKLFF. Here the CDR3 DNA reads TGTGCCAGCAGTCGTTGGGACAGTGCAACTAATGAAAAACTGTTTTTT.